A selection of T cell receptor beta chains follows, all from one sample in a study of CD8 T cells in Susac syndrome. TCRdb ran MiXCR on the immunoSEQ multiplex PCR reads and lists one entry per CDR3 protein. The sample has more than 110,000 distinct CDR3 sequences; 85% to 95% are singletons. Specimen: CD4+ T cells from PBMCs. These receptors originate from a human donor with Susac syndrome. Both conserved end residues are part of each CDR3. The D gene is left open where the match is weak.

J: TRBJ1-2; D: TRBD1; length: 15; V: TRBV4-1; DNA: TGCGCCAGCAGCCGCGGGACAGAGAGCAACTATGGCTACACCTTC; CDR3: CASSRGTESNYGYTF
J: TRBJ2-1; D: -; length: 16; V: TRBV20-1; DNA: TGCAGTGCTAACTATCAGAGGGGGGCCATTTACAATGAGCAGTTCTTC; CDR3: CSANYQRGAIYNEQFF
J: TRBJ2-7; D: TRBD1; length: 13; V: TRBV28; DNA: TGTGCCAGCAGTTTACCAGGGGGCTATGGGCTATACTTC; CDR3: CASSLPGGYGLYF
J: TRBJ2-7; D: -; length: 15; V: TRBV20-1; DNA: TGCAGTGCCCGGGATAATTTAGGAGACTCCTACGAGCAGTACTTC; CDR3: CSARDNLGDSYEQYF
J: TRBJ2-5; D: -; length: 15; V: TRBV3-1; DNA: TGTGCCAGTTCACTCGCTCCGAGGAGAGGAGAGACCCAGTACTTC; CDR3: CASSLAPRRGETQYF
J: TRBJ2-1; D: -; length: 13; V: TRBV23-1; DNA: TGCGCCAGCAGTCAATCCCTTTCGAATGAGCAGTTCTTC; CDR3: CASSQSLSNEQFF
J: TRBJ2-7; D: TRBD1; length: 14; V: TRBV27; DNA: TGTGCCAGCAGTTCGGGGACAGGGTTTGCGGAGCAGTACTTC; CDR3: CASSSGTGFAEQYF
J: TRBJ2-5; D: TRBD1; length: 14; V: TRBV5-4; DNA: TGTGCCAGCAGTACCACAGGGGGCTCAGAGACCCAGTACTTC; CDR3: CASSTTGGSETQYF
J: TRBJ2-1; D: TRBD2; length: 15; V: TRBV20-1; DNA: TGCAGTGCTAGAGATCCAGGGACTAGCGCCAATGAGCAGTTCTTC; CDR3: CSARDPGTSANEQFF
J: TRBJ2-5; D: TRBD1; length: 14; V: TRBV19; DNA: TGTGCCAGTAAAGAGGGGGCTCTCCAAGAGACCCAGTACTTC; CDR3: CASKEGALQETQYF
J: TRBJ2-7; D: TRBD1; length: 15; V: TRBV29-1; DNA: TGCAGCGCTCAGAAGGAGGGACAGGGGCGCTACGAGCAGTACTTC; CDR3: CSAQKEGQGRYEQYF
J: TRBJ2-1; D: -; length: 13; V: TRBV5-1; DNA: TGCGCCAGCAGCTTGATACGGTGGGATGAGCAGTTCTTC; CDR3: CASSLIRWDEQFF
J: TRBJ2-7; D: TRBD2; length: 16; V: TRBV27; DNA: TGTGCCAGCAGAGTGAAACGGACTAGCGGGAGACACGAGCAGTACTTC; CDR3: CASRVKRTSGRHEQYF
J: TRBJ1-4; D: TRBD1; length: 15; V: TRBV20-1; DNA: TGCAGTGCTAGGGGTCTGGGACAGCGTTATGAAAAACTGTTTTTT; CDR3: CSARGLGQRYEKLFF
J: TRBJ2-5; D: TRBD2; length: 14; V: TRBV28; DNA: TGTGCCAGCAGGATGGCTAGCGGGGGAGGGACCCAGTACTTC; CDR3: CASRMASGGGTQYF
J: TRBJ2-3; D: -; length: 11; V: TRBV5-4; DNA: TGTGCCAGCAGCGGTGGGGGGACGCAGTATTTT; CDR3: CASSGGGTQYF
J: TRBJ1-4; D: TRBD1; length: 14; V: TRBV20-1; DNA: TGCAGTGCTACAGGGGGCGCAGCTAATGAAAAACTGTTTTTT; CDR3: CSATGGAANEKLFF
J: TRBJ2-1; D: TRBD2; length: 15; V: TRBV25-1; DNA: TGTGCCAGCAGCCTTCGGACTAGCGGGATCCTCGAGCAGTTCTTC; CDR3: CASSLRTSGILEQFF
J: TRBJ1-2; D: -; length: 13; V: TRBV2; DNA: TGTGCCAGCAGTAGCAGGGTGACGACGGGCTACACCTTC; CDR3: CASSSRVTTGYTF
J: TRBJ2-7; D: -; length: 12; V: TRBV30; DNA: TGTGCCTCTACACAGGGAGAGTACGAGCAGTACTTC; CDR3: CASTQGEYEQYF
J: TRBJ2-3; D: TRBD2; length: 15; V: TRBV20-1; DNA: TGCAGTGCTAGAGGGTTGGTAGCGGGGGGGTATACGCAGTATTTT; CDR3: CSARGLVAGGYTQYF
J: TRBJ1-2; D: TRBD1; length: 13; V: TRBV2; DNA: TGTGCCAGCAGTGATCGAGGGGGCGGTGGCTACACCTTC; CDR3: CASSDRGGGGYTF
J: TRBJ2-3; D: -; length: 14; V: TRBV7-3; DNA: TGTGCCAGCAGCTTAGGGCAGGTCACAGATACGCAGTATTTT; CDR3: CASSLGQVTDTQYF
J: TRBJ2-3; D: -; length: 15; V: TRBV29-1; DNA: TGCAGCGTTTCAGGACTGTATTTTAGCACAGATACGCAGTATTTT; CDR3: CSVSGLYFSTDTQYF
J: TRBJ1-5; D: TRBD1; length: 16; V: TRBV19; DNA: TGTGCCAGTAGTCCTCGGACAGGGTATAGCAATCAGCCCCAGCATTTT; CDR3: CASSPRTGYSNQPQHF
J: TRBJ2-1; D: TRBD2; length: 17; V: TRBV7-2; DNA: TGTGCCAGCAGCCCCCGGACTAGCGGGAGCTCCTACAATGAGCAGTTCTTC; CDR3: CASSPRTSGSSYNEQFF
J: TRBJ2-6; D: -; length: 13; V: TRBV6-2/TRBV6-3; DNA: TGTGCCAGCAGTTACTCTGGGGCCAACGTCCTGACTTTC; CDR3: CASSYSGANVLTF
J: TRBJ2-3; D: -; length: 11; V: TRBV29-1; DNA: TGCAGCGTTGTCCGAATAGATACGCAGTATTTT; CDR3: CSVVRIDTQYF
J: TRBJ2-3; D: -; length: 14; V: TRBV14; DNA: TGTGCCAGCAGCCAAGAAGGGGGGCCGGGTACGCAGTATTTT; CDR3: CASSQEGGPGTQYF
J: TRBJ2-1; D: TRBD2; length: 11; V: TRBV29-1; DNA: TGCAGCGTTGAGGTAGCGGGTGAGCAGTTCTTC; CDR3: CSVEVAGEQFF
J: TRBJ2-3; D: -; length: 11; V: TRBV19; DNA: TGTGCCAGTAGCCAGTCAGATACGCAGTATTTT; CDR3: CASSQSDTQYF
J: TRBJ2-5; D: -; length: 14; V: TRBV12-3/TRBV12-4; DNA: TGTGCCAGCAGTCCGTCCGGGATTCAAAGGACCCAGTACTTC; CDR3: CASSPSGIQRTQYF